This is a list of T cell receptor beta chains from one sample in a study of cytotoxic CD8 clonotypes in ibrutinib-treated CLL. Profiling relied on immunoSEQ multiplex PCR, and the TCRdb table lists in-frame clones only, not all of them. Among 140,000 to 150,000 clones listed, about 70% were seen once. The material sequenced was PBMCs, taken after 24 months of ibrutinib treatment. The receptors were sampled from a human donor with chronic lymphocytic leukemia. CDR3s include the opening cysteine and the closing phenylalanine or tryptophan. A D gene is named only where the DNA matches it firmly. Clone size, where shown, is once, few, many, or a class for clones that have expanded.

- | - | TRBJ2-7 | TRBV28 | TGTGCCAGCAGTTTCGGTCAGGGGTCCTACGAGCAGTACTTC | CASSFGQGSYEQYF
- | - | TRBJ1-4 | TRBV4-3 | TGCGCCAGCAGCCAAATAACTGGTCGAGGGACGGGAGAAAAACTGTTTTTT | CASSQITGRGTGEKLFF
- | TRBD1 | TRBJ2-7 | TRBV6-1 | TGTGCCAGCAGGCCCCGAGGGGGCCGATCCTACGAGCAGTACTTC | CASRPRGGRSYEQYF
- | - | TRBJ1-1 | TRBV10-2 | TGCGCCAGCAGCCCAGGACCTTTGGGTGACGCTTTCTTT | CASSPGPLGDAFF
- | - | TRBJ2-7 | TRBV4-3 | TGCGCCAGCAGCCAAGATCACGTGGCGGCCCTGAGCTGGCAGTACTTC | CASSQDHVAALSWQYF
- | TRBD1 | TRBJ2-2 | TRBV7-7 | TGTGCTAGCAGCCCACGACAGGGGGCCGGGGAGCTGTTTTTT | CASSPRQGAGELFF
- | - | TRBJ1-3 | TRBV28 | TGTGCCAGCAGCCCGGGACACTTAGGAAACACCATATATTTT | CASSPGHLGNTIYF
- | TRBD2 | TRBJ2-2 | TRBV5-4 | TGTGCCAGCAGCTCTCGGACTAGCGGGGGGCTGTTTTTT | CASSSRTSGGLFF
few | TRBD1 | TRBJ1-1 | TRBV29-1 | TGCAGCGTTGCCCCCCCAGGGGGCAGGGCTTTCTTT | CSVAPPGGRAFF
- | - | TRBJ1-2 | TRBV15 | TGTGCCACCAGCACGGGGGGAGACTATGGCTACACCTTC | CATSTGGDYGYTF
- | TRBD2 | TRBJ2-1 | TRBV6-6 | TGTGCCAGCAGTGGCCCCGGGGGGGGGCAGTTCTTC | CASSGPGGGQFF
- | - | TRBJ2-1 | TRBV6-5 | TGTGCCAGCAGTCGACAGCATGAGCAGTTCTTC | CASSRQHEQFF
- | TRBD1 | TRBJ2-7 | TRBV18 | TGTGCCAGCTCGCCCGGGACAGCCTACGAGCAGTACTTC | CASSPGTAYEQYF
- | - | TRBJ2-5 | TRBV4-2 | TGTGCCAGCAGCCAAGAGCGGAGCCAGGGGACCCAGTACTTC | CASSQERSQGTQYF
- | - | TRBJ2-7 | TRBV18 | TGTGCCAGCTCACCACCGGCCTCCTACGAGCAGTACTTC | CASSPPASYEQYF
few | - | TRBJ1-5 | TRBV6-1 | TGTGCCAGCAGTGCTAACAGGGATTTAGGCCCCCAGCATTTT | CASSANRDLGPQHF
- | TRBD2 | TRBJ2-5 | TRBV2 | TGTGCCAGCATTGAGGGACTAGCGGTCCAAGAGACCCAGTACTTC | CASIEGLAVQETQYF
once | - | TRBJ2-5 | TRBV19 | TGTGCCAGTAGTATAGGGGGGGACACCGTCGTGGCCCAGTACTTC | CASSIGGDTVVAQYF
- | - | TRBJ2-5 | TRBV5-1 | TGCGCCAGCAGCTTCCAGGGGGGAGAGACCCAGTACTTC | CASSFQGGETQYF
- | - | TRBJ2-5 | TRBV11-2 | TGTGCCAGCAGCCTGACAATACAAGAGACCCAGTACTTC | CASSLTIQETQYF
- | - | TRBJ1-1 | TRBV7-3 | TGTGCCAGCAGACGGGCCGTGAACACTGAAGCTTTCTTT | CASRRAVNTEAFF
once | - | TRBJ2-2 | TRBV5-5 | TGTGCCAGCAGCCCTCTCGTGACGGACACCGGGGAGCTGTTTTTT | CASSPLVTDTGELFF